The 31 T cell receptor beta chains below all came from one sample that was sequenced in a study of blood T cells in healthy people across ages. The second PCR ran about 6 to 11 cycles with a sample-barcoded 5' primer and J-beta primers. MiXCR was run by TCRdb on the 5' RACE reads, yielding one entry per CDR3 protein. Seen here are hundreds of thousands of distinct CDR3 sequences, under 25% observed once, and the top ten hold approximately 3.6%. The sample taken for sequencing was blood. These receptors all stem from an older man in good health.

A few counts support this clonotype. The V call is TRBV27, the J call TRBJ2-5, with TRBD1 identical over 8 bases. The CDR3 spans 13 residues. Germline assignment: CDR1 MNHEY and CDR2 SMNVEV (reference sequence). With V trimmed by 6 bases and J by 14 bases, 14 bases remained unmatched. The CDR3 here is CASSYGQGQTPYF. CDR3 in DNA: TGTGCCAGCAGCTACGGACAGGGTCAGACCCCCTACTTC.

This chain joins TRBV7-2 and TRBJ2-5; D ambiguous. This CDR3 contains 12 residues. Germline V gives CDR1 SGHTA, CDR2 FQGNSA. V lost 5 bases to trimming and J lost 5 bases, with 9 bases between them. CDR3 sequence reads: CASSAVGETQYF. DNA for the CDR3: TGTGCCAGCAGCGCGGTGGGCGAGACCCAGTACTTC.

The chain joins TRBV12-3 or TRBV12-4 to TRBJ2-5; TRBD1 matches at 8 bases. Trimming removed 7 bases from V and 2 bases from J; junction bases left unmatched: 6. This CDR3 spans 14 amino acids. The CDR3 region has the DNA TGTGCCAGCAACCCCGGGACAGGACAAGAGACCCAGTACTTC. Its translation is CASNPGTGQETQYF.

The rearrangement links TRBV6-5 to TRBJ1-1; no reliable D call. The CDR3 contains 13 residues. The V end lost 8 bases, the J end lost 0 bases, and 10 bases lay between the germline ends. The germline V gene has CDR1 MNHEY and CDR2 SVGAGI. This chain's CDR3 is CASSRNVNTEAFF. The CDR3 DNA is TGTGCCAGCTCTAGGAACGTGAACACTGAAGCTTTCTTT.

This clonotype was found a few times. The CDR3 sequence: CSATSTGREQYF. CDR3 nucleotides: TGCAGTGCCACCTCTACAGGGCGGGAGCAGTACTTC. The chain uses TRBV20-1 and TRBJ2-7; D may be TRBD1 (6 bases). CDR1 is DFQATT and CDR2 is SNEGSKA in the germline V gene (reference sequence). Trimming took off 6 bases at V and 7 bases at J, with 16 bases between the two ends. The CDR3 has 12 residues.

The rearrangement joins TRBV7-2 to TRBJ2-5; 7 nucleotides align to TRBD1. The CDR3 runs 16 residues. Germline trimming cut 1 base from V and 2 bases from J; bases unmatched to any gene: 7. In germline, CDR1 is SGHTA, CDR2 FQGNSA. CDR3 amino acids: CASSLVRTGLQETQYF. The CDR3 DNA sequence: TGTGCCAGCAGCTTAGTTCGGACAGGATTACAAGAGACCCAGTACTTC.

The table lists this clonotype with a few counts. The chain joins TRBV6-5 to TRBJ2-3, with D unclear. V lost 6 bases, J lost 1 base, and 8 bases lay in between. The CDR3 sequence is 13 residues long. Per germline, CDR1 MNHEY and CDR2 SVGAGI. The CDR3, as DNA: TGTGCCAGCAGCAGACTCCGCACAGATACGCAGTATTTT. Its translation is CASSRLRTDTQYF.

CDR3 region: CSARDRTAASSTDTQYF. The CDR3 bases are TGCAGTGCTAGAGACAGGACGGCCGCCTCTAGCACAGATACGCAGTATTTT. V usage is TRBV20-1 and J usage is TRBJ2-3; D is undetermined. Germline values: CDR1 DFQATT, CDR2 SNEGSKA (reference sequence). V was shortened by 0 bases and J by 0 bases, with 16 bases between the two germline ends. The CDR3 is 17 residues long.

Ten or more counts support this clonotype. The chain joins TRBV10-1 to TRBJ1-1, with TRBD1 matching over 7 bases. V was pared by 3 bases and J by 5 bases, with 3 bases of the junction left unmatched. CDR3 length: 13 residues. Germline V CDR1 and CDR2: WNHNN, SYGVQD (reference sequence). The CDR3 region has the DNA TGCGCCAGCAGTGACCCAGGGGGGACTGAAGCTTTCTTT. This sequence encodes CASSDPGGTEAFF.

This clonotype occurred a few times. The gene calls are TRBV5-1 and TRBJ2-5; TRBD2 aligns across 7 bases. Looked up from germline, CDR1 is SGHRS and CDR2 is YFSETQ. V lost 9 bases, J lost 1 base, and 12 bases stayed unmatched. The CDR3 sequence is 15 residues long. In nucleotides, the CDR3 is TGCGCCACCTGTGTCTCGGGAGGACCCCAAGAGACCCAGTACTTC. This gives the protein CATCVSGGPQETQYF.

The V and J genes are TRBV5-1 and TRBJ2-1; 8 nucleotides align to TRBD1. The CDR3 sequence is 16 residues long. V was pared by 0 bases and J by 3 bases, with 5 bases of the junction left unmatched. In germline, CDR1 is SGHRS, CDR2 YFSETQ. The CDR3 coding sequence is TGCGCCAGCAGCTTGGAGGCAGGGGGCAACTACAATGAGCAGTTCTTC. Protein: CASSLEAGGNYNEQFF.

This clonotype came up a few times. The chain's CDR3 is CASSLAHRGTYEQYF. CDR3 nucleotide sequence: TGTGCCAGCAGCTTAGCTCACAGGGGGACGTACGAGCAGTACTTC. The chain links TRBV7-8 to TRBJ2-7, with 8 bases identical to TRBD1. The CDR3 is 15 amino acids. CDR1 SGHVS and CDR2 FQNEAQ come from the germline V gene. V lost 0 bases and J lost 4; bases outside the gene matches: 5.

This clonotype has just a few counts. The V and J genes are TRBV7-2 and TRBJ2-3; TRBD2 aligns across 7 bases. Trimming at V came to 0 bases and at J to 1 base, leaving 4 bases not matched to a gene. The CDR3 spans 16 residues. Germline assignment: CDR1 SGHTA and CDR2 FQGNSA. CDR3: CASSLAGRDGTDTQYF. CDR3 DNA: TGTGCCAGCAGCTTAGCGGGGAGGGACGGCACAGATACGCAGTATTTT.

The V call is TRBV6-2 or TRBV6-3, the J call TRBJ1-1, with a possible D match to TRBD1 (6 bases). Trimming removed 6 bases at V and 2 bases at J, with 16 bases between. CDR1 is MNHEY, CDR2 SVGEGT, per germline. The CDR3 has 15 residues. The DNA for the CDR3 is TGTGCCAGCAGCCACATCAGGGGTCCCAACACTGAAGCTTTCTTT. Amino acid sequence: CASSHIRGPNTEAFF.

A remark on this clonotype: One end of the junction does not line up with germline, which may come from a read error. The chain combines TRBV5-5 with TRBJ2-3; 12 nucleotides line up with TRBD2. Germline CDR1 and CDR2: SGHKS and YYEKEE (reference sequence). The CDR3 loop spans 16 amino acids. The DNA of the CDR3 is TGTGCCAGCAGCCAGGGGACTAGCGGGCCCACACATACGCAGTATTTT. Amino acid sequence: CASSQGTSGPTHTQYF.

The chain has TRBV5-1 and TRBJ2-2; 14 bases line up with TRBD2. V was clipped by 4 bases and J by 3 bases; unmatched bases: 8. The germline V gene encodes CDR1 SGHRS and CDR2 YFSETQ. This CDR3 comprises 18 residues. Here the CDR3 reads CASSPGTSGSKDTGELFF. Here the CDR3 DNA reads TGCGCCAGCAGCCCAGGGACTAGCGGGAGTAAGGACACCGGGGAGCTGTTTTTT.

The chain joins TRBV5-1 to TRBJ2-1; 11 positions match TRBD2. The CDR3 extends over 17 amino acids. In germline, CDR1 is SGHRS, CDR2 YFSETQ. The trim removed 0 bases at V and 1 base at J, leaving 3 bases unmatched. The DNA of the CDR3 is TGCGCCAGCAGCTTGGTTACTAGCGGGAGTTCCTACAATGAGCAGTTCTTC. It encodes CASSLVTSGSSYNEQFF.

This clonotype was seen only a few times. The chain is built from TRBV12-3 or TRBV12-4 and TRBJ2-3, with 13 bases fitting TRBD2. V shed 3 bases and J 6 bases; nucleotides not matched to a gene: 9. This CDR3 has 17 residues. The DNA for the CDR3 is TGTGCCAGCAGTTTGGGACTAGCGGGACCACCATATGATACGCAGTATTTT. Translation: CASSLGLAGPPYDTQYF.

This clonotype showed up many times. The chain links TRBV27 to TRBJ2-7; no firm D call. Trimming removed 5 bases from V and 3 bases from J, with 5 bases in between. Germline CDR1 reads MNHEY; CDR2 reads SMNVEV (reference sequence). The CDR3 spans 11 residues. CDR3 amino acids: CASSDYYEQYF. The CDR3 region has the DNA TGTGCCAGCAGTGATTACTACGAGCAGTACTTC.

This clonotype appeared a few times. CDR3 sequence reads: CASTERGGTDTQYF. The CDR3 coding sequence is TGTGCCAGCACCGAAAGGGGGGGCACAGATACGCAGTATTTT. The rearrangement uses TRBV6-2 or TRBV6-3 and TRBJ2-3; the D call may be TRBD1 or TRBD2 (6 bases each). CDR3 size: 14 residues. From germline, CDR1 is MNHEY and CDR2 SVGEGT. V dropped 7 bases and J dropped 1 base, with 12 bases sitting between them.

The rearrangement uses TRBV3-1 and TRBJ2-2; TRBD1 is a possible D gene (6 bases). Trimming took off 6 bases at V and 6 bases at J, with 14 bases between the two ends. There are 14 residues in the CDR3. Looked up from germline, CDR1 is LGHDT and CDR2 is YNNKEL (reference sequence). The CDR3 spells CASSRQYRAGELFF. CDR3 DNA: TGTGCCAGCAGTCGTCAGTACAGGGCCGGGGAGCTGTTTTTT.

This clonotype appeared many times. The chain is built from TRBV28 and TRBJ2-1; unclear D gene. This CDR3 contains 13 residues. Germline V gene data show CDR1 as MDHEN and CDR2 as SYDVKM. V gave up 3 bases and J gave up 6 bases, with 9 bases separating them. CDR3 amino acids: CASSFIQANEQFF. CDR3 bases: TGTGCCAGCAGTTTTATTCAGGCCAATGAGCAGTTCTTC.

The chain combines TRBV7-2 with TRBJ2-1, with 15 bases matching TRBD2. CDR3 length equals 15 residues. Germline CDR1 reads SGHTA; CDR2 reads FQGNSA. Trimming removed 4 bases from V and 9 bases from J; junction bases left unmatched: 4. The CDR3 here is CASSSGLAGGPEQFF. The CDR3, as DNA: TGTGCCAGCAGCTCGGGACTAGCGGGAGGCCCTGAGCAGTTCTTC.

This clonotype was observed many times. The CDR3 coding sequence is TGTGCCAGCAGCCAAAATAGTCGCAGCCCTGTCGAGACCCAGTACTTC. Protein product: CASSQNSRSPVETQYF. The chain uses TRBV3-1 and TRBJ2-5; D is unresolved. The V end was cut by 2 bases, the J end by 5 bases, with 18 bases between. The CDR3 spans 16 residues. CDR1 and CDR2 (germline): LGHDT, YNNKEL (reference sequence).

This clonotype was picked up a small number of times. A read error may account for a junction end that differs from germline. The chain joins TRBV25-1 to TRBJ1-3; D not resolved. Germline CDR1 reads MGHDK; CDR2 reads SYGVNS. This CDR3 comprises 14 residues. The DNA for the CDR3 is TGTGCCAGCAGTCTGGCAGGCTCTGGAAACACCATGTATTTT. Amino acids: CASSLAGSGNTMYF.

This clonotype has just a few counts. The genes are TRBV6-5 and TRBJ2-5; D is possibly TRBD1 or TRBD2 (5 bases each). The ends were cut back, 4 bases at V and 10 bases at J, with 16 bases in the middle. Germline lookup yields CDR1 MNHEY and CDR2 SVGAGI. The CDR3 is 13 residues long. The chain's CDR3 is CASSSTAMGDQYF. The CDR3 nucleotides are TGTGCCAGCAGTTCGACGGCGATGGGGGACCAGTACTTC.

In its sample, this clonotype was seen many times. The genes are TRBV6-5 and TRBJ2-5; 9 nucleotides agree with TRBD2. Germline V gene sequence: CDR1 MNHEY, CDR2 SVGAGI. This CDR3 contains 14 residues. J gave up 4 bases and V 4 bases, and 4 bases lay outside the gene matches. CDR3 DNA sequence: TGTGCCAGCAGTTTCACTAGCGGGTCAGAGACCCAGTACTTC. Its translation is CASSFTSGSETQYF.

Concerning this clonotype: Sequence at one end of the junction differs from germline and may be a read error. The V and J genes are TRBV19 and TRBJ1-4, with 7 bases aligning to TRBD1. The CDR3 totals 17 residues. From germline, CDR1 is LNHDA and CDR2 SQIVND (reference sequence). Here the CDR3 DNA reads TGTGCCAGTAGTACAGCAGGACAGGAGGTTTCTAAGGAAAAACTGTTTTTT. Its protein is CASSTAGQEVSKEKLFF.

The rearrangement uses TRBV12-3 or TRBV12-4 and TRBJ1-2; TRBD1 matches 11 bases. This CDR3 has 14 residues. The J segment lost 4 bases and the V segment lost 6 bases, leaving 4 bases of the junction unmatched. The CDR3 spells CASSSDRGLYGYTF. CDR3 sequence (DNA): TGTGCCAGCAGCTCGGACAGGGGGCTCTATGGCTACACCTTC.

This clonotype was detected only a few times. This chain joins TRBV20-1 and TRBJ2-5; 13 bases match TRBD2. The J segment lost 5 bases and the V segment lost 6 bases, leaving 9 bases of the junction unmatched. Germline loops: CDR1 DFQATT, CDR2 SNEGSKA (reference sequence). The CDR3 extends over 15 amino acids. DNA for the CDR3: TGCAGTGCCCCCAGACTAGCGGGAGGAAGGGAGACCCAGTACTTC. This sequence encodes CSAPRLAGGRETQYF.

This clonotype turned up a few times. The chain uses TRBV7-2 and TRBJ2-5; tentative D call: TRBD1 (6 bases). The J call could be wrong; TRBJ2-7 is a better fit for the DNA end. Germline V gives CDR1 SGHTA, CDR2 FQGNSA. This CDR3 is built from 14 residues. Written as DNA, the CDR3 is TGTGCCAGCAGCTCTCTACAGGGACCCTACGAGCAGTACTTC. Translated: CASSSLQGPYEQYF.